This T cell receptor beta chain appears in the sequencing data of a study of cytomegalovirus exposure and HLA in healthy donors. The germline CDR1 and CDR2 sequences are LNHDA and SQIVND (reference sequence). V shed 2 bases and J 4 bases; nucleotides not matched to a gene: 3. This CDR3 has 14 amino acids. In regard to this clone: Its antigen is currently unknown. In the same sample, other DNA sequences code for this CDR3.

Primers included in the PCR were 60 Vbeta and 13 Jbeta primers. The repertoire was sequenced with immunoSEQ multiplex PCR; TCRdb's copy has only in-frame clones and lacks some. The sample records around 99,000 clones, 63% being singletons. Study outcomes and limitations: The presence/absence work took it that sequencing depth was about the same across donors. When analyzed later, a missense DCLRE1C variant was found to be linked to TCR beta V- and J-gene trimming. Productive status was seen about 87% or about 30% of the time for most TCR beta V segments in an earlier analysis. Highest at DRB1 and lowest at HLA-C, TCR association rates differed among HLA loci in a later analysis.

The genes are TRBV19 and TRBJ1-1; 8 nucleotides align to TRBD1. The specimen was PBMCs. This receptor was obtained from a woman aged 25 to 39 in good health and CMV-seronegative. CDR3 protein: CASSIQGAGTEAFF. In DNA form, the CDR3 reads TGTGCCAGTAGTATACAGGGGGCGGGCACTGAAGCTTTCTTT. The full variable domain, its missing parts supplied by reference TRBV19 and TRBJ1-1, is DGGITQSPKYLFRKEGQNVTLSCEQNLNHDAMYWYRQDPGQGLRLIYYSQIVNDFQKGDIAEGYSVSREKKESFPLTVTSAQKNPTAFYLCASSIQGAGTEAFFGQGTRLTVV.